What follows describes a single T cell receptor (beta chain). The data originate from a study of blood T cell repertoires in COVID-19. The wider study: Both acute and convalescent COVID-19 samples were obtained from the United States, Italy and Spain.

The CDR3 is made up of 16 amino acids. Trimming took 5 bases from V and 3 from J; bases not matched to a gene: 8. Germline-derived CDR1 and CDR2 are SGHAT and FQNNGV. The assay was immunoSEQ multiplex PCR, and TCRdb's table has in-frame clones only and misses some. The profile covers more than 200,000 clones, with roughly 88% appearing a single time and under 4.5% taken by the ten largest. Living in 24 US areas, the participants were between about 18 and 95 years of age. Sequences were obtained from PBMCs or T cells enriched from blood (not recorded which). The chain employs TRBV11-2 and TRBJ2-3, with 10 nucleotides matching TRBD2. This TCR derives from a woman aged 25-40 years who had been exposed to COVID-19. DNA for the CDR3: TGTGCCAGCAGCCCCCTAGGACTAGCGGAGACAGATACGCAGTATTTT. This encodes CASSPLGLAETDTQYF.